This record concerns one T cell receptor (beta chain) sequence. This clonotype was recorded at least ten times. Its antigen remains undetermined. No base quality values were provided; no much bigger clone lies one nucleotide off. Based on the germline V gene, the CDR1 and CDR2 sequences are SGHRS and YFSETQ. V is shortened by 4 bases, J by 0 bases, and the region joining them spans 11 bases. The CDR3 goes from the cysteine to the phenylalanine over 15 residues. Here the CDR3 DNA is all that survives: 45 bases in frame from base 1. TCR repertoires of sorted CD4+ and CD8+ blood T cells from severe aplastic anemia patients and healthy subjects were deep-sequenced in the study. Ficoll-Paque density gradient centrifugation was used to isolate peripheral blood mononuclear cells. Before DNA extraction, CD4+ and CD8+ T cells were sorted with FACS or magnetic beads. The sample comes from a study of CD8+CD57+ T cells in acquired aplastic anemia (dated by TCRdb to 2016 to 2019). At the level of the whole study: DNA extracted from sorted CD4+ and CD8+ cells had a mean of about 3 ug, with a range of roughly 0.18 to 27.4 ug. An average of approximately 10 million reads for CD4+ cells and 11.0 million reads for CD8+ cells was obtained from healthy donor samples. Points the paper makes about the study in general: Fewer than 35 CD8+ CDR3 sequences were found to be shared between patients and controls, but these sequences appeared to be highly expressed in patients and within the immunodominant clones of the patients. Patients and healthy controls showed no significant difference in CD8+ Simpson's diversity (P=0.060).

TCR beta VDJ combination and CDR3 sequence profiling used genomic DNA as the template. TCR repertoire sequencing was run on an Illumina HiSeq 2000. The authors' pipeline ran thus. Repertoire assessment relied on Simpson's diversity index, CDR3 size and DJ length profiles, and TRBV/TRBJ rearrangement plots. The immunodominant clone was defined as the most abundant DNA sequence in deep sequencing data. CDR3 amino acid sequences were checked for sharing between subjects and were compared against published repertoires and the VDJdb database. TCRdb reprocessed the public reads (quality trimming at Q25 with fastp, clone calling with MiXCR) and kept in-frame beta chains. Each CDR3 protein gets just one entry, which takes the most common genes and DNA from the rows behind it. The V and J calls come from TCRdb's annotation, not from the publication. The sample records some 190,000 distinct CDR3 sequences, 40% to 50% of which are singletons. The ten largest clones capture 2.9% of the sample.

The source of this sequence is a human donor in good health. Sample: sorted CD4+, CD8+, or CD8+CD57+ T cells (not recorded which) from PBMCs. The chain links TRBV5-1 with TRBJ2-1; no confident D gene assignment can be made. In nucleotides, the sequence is TGCGCCAGCAGCCTAGACGAGAGCTCCTACAATGAGCAGTTCTTC. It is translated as CASSLDESSYNEQFF.